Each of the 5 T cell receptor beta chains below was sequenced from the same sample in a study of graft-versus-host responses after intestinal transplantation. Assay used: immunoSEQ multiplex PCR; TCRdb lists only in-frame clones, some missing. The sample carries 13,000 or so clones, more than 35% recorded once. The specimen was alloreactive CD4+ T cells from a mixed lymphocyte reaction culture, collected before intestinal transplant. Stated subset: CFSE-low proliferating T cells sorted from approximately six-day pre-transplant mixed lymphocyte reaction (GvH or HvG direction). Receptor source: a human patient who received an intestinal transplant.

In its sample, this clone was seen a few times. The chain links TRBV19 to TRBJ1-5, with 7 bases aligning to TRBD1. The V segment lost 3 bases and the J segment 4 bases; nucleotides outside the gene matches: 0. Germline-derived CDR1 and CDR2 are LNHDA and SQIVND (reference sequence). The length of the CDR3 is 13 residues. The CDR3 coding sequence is TGTGCCAGTAGTATGGGACAGAATCAGCCCCAGCATTTT. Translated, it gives CASSMGQNQPQHF.

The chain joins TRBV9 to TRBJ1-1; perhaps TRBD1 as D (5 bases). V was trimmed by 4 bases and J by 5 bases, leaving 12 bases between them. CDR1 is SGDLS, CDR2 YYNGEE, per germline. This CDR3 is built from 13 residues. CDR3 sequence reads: CASSRGRGTEAFF. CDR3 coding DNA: TGTGCCAGCAGCCGGGGGAGAGGGACTGAAGCTTTCTTT.

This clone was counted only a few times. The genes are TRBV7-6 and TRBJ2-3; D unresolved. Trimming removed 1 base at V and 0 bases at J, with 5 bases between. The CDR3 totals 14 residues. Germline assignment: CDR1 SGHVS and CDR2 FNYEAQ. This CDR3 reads CASSLVRSTDTQYF. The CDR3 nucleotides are TGTGCCAGCAGCTTAGTGCGGAGCACAGATACGCAGTATTTT. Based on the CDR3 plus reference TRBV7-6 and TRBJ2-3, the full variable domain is GAGVSQSPRYKVTKRGQDVALRCDPISGHVSLYWYRQALGQGPEFLTYFNYEAQQDKSGLPNDRFSAERPEGSISTLTIQRTEQRDSAMYRCASSLVRSTDTQYFGPGTRLTVL.

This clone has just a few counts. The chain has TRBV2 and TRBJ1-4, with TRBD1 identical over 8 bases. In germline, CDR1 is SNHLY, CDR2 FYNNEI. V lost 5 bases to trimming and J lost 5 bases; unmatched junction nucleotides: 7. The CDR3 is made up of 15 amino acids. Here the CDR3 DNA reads TGTGCCAGCAGTAAAGACAGGGGCGGCAATGAAAAACTGTTTTTT. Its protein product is CASSKDRGGNEKLFF.

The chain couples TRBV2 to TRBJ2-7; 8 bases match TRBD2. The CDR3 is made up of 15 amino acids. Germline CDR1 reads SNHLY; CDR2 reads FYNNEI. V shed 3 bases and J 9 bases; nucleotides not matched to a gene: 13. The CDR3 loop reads CASSDGGDARFRQYF. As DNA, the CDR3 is TGTGCCAGCAGTGACGGGGGGGACGCGCGGTTTCGGCAGTACTTC.